This T cell receptor (beta chain) was obtained from a study of radiotherapy plus CTLA-4 blockade in lung cancer. Study-wide results and limits: Per reports, early blood T cell clone dynamics, plus interferon-beta, forecast response most strongly. Radiotherapy with ipilimumab was followed by blood expansion of tumor-derived clones.

The data were produced by immunoSEQ multiplex PCR, yet TCRdb's version contains in-frame clones alone and is incomplete. There are roughly 57,000 clones in the sample; approximately 82% occur only once, and approximately 6.1% lies in the top ten. After removal of 10 bases from V and 2 bases from J, the junction contained 6 bases not matched to a gene. This CDR3 contains 14 residues. Germline CDR1 is MNHNS and CDR2 is SASEGT. Concerning this clone itself: No antigen is known for it.

Sequencing was performed on peripheral blood, taken from a patient treated with radiotherapy plus ipilimumab. The receptor was isolated from a human donor with non-small cell lung cancer whose response to radiotherapy plus ipilimumab could not be evaluated. The rearrangement links TRBV6-1 to TRBJ2-1; 9 bases fit TRBD1. CDR3 in DNA: TGTGCCATTAGGGACAGGGTGGCCTACAATGAGCAGTTCTTC. This codes for CAIRDRVAYNEQFF.